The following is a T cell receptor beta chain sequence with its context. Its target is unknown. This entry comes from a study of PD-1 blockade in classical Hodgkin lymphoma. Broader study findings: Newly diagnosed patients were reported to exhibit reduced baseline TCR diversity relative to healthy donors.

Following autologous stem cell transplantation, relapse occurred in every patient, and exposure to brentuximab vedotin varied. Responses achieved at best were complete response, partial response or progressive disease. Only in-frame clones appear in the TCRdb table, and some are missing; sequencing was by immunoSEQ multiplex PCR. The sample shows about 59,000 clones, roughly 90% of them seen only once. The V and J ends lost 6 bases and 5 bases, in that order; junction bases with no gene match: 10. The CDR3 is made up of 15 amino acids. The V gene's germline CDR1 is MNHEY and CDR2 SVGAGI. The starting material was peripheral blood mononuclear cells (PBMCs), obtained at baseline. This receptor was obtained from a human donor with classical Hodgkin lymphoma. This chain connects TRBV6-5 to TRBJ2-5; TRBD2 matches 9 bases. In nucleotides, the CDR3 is TGTGCCAGCAGCTTAATAGCGGGAGTCTATGAGACCCAGTACTTC. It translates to CASSLIAGVYETQYF.